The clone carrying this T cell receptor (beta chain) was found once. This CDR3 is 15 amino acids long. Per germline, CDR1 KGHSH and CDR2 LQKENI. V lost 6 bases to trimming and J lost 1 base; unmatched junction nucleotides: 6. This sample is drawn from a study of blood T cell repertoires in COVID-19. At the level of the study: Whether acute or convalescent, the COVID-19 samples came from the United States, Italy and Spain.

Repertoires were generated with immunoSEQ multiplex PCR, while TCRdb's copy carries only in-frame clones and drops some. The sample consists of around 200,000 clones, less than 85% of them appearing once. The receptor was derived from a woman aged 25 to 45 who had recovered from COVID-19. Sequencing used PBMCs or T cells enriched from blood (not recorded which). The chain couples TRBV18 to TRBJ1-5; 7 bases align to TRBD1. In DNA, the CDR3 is TGTGCCAGCTCGCCGAACAGGGGAAGCAATCAGCCCCAGCATTTT. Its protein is CASSPNRGSNQPQHF.